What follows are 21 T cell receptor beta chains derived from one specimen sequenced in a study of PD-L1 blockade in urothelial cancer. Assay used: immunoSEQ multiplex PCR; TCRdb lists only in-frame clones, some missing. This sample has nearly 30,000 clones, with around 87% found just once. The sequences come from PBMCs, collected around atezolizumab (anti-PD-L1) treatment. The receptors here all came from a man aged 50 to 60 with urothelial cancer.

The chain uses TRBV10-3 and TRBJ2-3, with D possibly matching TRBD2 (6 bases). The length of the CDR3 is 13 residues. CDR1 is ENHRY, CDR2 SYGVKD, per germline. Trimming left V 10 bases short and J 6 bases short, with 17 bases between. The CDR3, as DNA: TGTGCCACGACTAGTAACGTGGGTGATACGCAGTATTTT. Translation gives CATTSNVGDTQYF.

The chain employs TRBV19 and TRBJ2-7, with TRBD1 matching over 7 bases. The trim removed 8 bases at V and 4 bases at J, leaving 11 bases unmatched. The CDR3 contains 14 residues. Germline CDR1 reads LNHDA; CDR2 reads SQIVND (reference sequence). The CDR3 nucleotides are TGTGCCAGTTCACGGGACAGCCGGACGTACGAGCAGTACTTC. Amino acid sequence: CASSRDSRTYEQYF.

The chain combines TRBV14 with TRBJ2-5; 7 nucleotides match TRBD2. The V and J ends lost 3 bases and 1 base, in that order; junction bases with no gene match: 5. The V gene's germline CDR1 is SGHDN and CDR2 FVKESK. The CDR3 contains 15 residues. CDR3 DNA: TGTGCCAGCAGCCATGACGGGAGGCCCCAAGAGACCCAGTACTTC. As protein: CASSHDGRPQETQYF.

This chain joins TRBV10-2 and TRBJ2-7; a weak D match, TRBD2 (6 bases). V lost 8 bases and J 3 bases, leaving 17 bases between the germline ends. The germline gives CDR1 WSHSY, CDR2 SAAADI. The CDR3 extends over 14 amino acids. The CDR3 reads CASWNGGSFYEQYF. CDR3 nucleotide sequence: TGCGCCAGCTGGAACGGAGGGAGCTTCTACGAGCAGTACTTC.

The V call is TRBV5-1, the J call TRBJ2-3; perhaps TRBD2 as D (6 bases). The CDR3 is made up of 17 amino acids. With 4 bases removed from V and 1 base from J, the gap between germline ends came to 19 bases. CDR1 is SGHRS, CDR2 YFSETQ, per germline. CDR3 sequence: CASSGGLGSGRTDTQYF. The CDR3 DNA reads TGCGCCAGCAGCGGGGGACTGGGTAGCGGTCGCACAGATACGCAGTATTTT.

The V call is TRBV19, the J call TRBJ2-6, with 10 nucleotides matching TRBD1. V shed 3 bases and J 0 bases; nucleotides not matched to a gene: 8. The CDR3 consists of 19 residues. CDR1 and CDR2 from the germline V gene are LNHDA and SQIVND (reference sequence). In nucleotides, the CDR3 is TGTGCCAGTAGTATTGTGGGCCGGGACAGGGGCTCTGGGGCCAACGTCCTGACTTTC. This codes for CASSIVGRDRGSGANVLTF.

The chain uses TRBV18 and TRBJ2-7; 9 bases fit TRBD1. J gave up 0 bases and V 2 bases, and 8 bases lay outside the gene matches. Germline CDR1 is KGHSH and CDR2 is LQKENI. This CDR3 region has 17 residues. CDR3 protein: CASSPKKGTGLSYEQYF. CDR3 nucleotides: TGTGCCAGCTCACCAAAAAAAGGGACAGGGCTCTCCTACGAGCAGTACTTC. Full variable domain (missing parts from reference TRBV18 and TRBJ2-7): NAGVMQNPRHLVRRRGQEARLRCSPMKGHSHVYWYRQLPEEGLKFMVYLQKENIIDESGMPKERFSAEFPKEGPSILRIQQVVRGDSAAYFCASSPKKGTGLSYEQYFGPGTRLTVT.

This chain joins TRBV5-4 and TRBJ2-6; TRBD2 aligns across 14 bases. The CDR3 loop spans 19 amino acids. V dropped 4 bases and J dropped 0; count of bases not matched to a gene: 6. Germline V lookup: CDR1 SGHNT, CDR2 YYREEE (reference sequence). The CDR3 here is CASSPGLAGVGSGANVLTF. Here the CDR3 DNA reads TGTGCCAGCAGCCCGGGACTAGCGGGGGTGGGCTCTGGGGCCAACGTCCTGACTTTC.

CDR3 region: CASSPEGSGGLTDTQYF. Written as DNA, the CDR3 is TGTGCCAGCAGCCCAGAGGGTAGCGGGGGCCTCACAGATACGCAGTATTTT. This chain uses TRBV13 with TRBJ2-3, with 9 nucleotides matching TRBD2. Looked up from germline, CDR1 is PRHDT and CDR2 is FYEKMQ (reference sequence). This CDR3 is built from 17 residues. J was trimmed by 2 bases and V by 5 bases; bases with no gene match: 11.

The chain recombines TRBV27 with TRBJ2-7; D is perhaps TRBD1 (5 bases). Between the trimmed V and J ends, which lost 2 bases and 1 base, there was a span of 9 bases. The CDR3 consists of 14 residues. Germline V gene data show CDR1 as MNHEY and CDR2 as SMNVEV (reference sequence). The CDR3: CASSLERGSYEQYF. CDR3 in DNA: TGTGCCAGCAGTTTAGAAAGGGGATCCTACGAGCAGTACTTC.

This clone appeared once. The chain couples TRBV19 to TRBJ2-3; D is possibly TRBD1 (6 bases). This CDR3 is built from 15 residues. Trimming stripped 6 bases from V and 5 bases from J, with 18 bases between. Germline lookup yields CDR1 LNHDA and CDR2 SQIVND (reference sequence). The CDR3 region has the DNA TGTGCCAGTAGCCAGCTTGGGGGCAGCGAAGATACGCAGTATTTT. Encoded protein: CASSQLGGSEDTQYF.

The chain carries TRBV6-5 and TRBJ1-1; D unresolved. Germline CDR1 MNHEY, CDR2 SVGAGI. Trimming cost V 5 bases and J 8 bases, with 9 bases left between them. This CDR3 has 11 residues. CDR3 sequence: CASSAGTEAFF. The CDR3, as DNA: TGTGCCAGCAGTGCAGGTACCGAAGCTTTCTTT.

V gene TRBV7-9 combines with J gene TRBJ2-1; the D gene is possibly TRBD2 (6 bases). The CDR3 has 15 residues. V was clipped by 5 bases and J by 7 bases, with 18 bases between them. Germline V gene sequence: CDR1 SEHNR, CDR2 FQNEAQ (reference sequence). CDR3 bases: TGTGCCAGCAGCCCCCCGTTCAGGGCGGGGAATGAGCAGTTCTTC. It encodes CASSPPFRAGNEQFF.

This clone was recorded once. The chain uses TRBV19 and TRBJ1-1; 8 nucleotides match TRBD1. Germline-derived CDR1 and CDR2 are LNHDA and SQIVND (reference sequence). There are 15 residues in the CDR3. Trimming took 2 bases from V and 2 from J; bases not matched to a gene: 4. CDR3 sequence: CASSIYGQGNTEAFF. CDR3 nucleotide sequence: TGTGCCAGTAGTATATACGGACAGGGAAACACTGAAGCTTTCTTT. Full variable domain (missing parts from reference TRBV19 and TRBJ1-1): DGGITQSPKYLFRKEGQNVTLSCEQNLNHDAMYWYRQDPGQGLRLIYYSQIVNDFQKGDIAEGYSVSREKKESFPLTVTSAQKNPTAFYLCASSIYGQGNTEAFFGQGTRLTVV.

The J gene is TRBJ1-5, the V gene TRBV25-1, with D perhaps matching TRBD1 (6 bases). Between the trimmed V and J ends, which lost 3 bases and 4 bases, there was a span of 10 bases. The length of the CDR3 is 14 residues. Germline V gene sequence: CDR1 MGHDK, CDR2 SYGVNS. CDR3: CASSDQGLNQPQHF. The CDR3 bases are TGTGCCAGCAGTGATCAGGGGCTAAATCAGCCCCAGCATTTT.

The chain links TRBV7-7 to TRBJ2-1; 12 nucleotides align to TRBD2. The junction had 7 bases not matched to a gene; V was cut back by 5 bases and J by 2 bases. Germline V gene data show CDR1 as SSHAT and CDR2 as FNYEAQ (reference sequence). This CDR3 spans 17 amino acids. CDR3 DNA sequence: TGTGCCAGCAGCCCTCATAGACTAGCGGGAGCCTACAATGAGCAGTTCTTC. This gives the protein CASSPHRLAGAYNEQFF.

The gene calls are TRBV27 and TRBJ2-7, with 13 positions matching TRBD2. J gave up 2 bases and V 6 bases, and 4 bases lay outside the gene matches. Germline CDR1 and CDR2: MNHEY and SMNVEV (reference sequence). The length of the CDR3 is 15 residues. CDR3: CASRPGTSGTYEQYF. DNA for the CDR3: TGTGCCAGCAGACCTGGGACTAGCGGGACCTACGAGCAGTACTTC.

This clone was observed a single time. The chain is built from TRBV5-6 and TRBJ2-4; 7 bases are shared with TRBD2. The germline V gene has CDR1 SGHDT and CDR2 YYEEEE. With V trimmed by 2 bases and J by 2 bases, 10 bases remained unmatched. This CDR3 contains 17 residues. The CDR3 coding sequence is TGTGCCAGCAGCTTTGACATCTTCGGGGGGACCAAAAACATTCAGTACTTC. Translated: CASSFDIFGGTKNIQYF.

CDR3 nucleotide sequence: TGTGCTAGTGGTTTGGAACCGGGACAAAAATTCTTC. It specifies CASGLEPGQKFF. This sequence joins TRBV12-5 and TRBJ2-1; D may be TRBD1 (6 bases). The V gene's germline CDR1 is LGHNT and CDR2 FRNRAP. CDR3 size: 12 residues. V lost 1 base and J 16 bases, leaving 14 bases between the germline ends.

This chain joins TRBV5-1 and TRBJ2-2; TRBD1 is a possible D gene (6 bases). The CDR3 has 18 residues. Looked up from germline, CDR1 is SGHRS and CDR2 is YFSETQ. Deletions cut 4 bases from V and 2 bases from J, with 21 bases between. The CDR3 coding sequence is TGCGCCAGCAGCAACCCGGGTGGAGGACAGACTAACACCGGGGAGCTGTTTTTT. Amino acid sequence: CASSNPGGGQTNTGELFF. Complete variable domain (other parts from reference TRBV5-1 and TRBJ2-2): KAGVTQTPRYLIKTRGQQVTLSCSPISGHRSVSWYQQTPGQGLQFLFEYFSETQRNKGNFPGRFSGRQFSNSRSEMNVSTLELGDSALYLCASSNPGGGQTNTGELFFGEGSRLTVL.

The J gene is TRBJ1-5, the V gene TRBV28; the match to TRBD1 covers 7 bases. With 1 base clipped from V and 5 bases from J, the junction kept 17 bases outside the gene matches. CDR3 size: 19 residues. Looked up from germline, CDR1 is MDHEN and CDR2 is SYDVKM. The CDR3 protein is CASSLSVGLGTVTDQPQHF. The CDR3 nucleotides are TGTGCCAGCAGTTTATCGGTAGGCCTTGGGACAGTCACCGATCAGCCCCAGCATTTT.